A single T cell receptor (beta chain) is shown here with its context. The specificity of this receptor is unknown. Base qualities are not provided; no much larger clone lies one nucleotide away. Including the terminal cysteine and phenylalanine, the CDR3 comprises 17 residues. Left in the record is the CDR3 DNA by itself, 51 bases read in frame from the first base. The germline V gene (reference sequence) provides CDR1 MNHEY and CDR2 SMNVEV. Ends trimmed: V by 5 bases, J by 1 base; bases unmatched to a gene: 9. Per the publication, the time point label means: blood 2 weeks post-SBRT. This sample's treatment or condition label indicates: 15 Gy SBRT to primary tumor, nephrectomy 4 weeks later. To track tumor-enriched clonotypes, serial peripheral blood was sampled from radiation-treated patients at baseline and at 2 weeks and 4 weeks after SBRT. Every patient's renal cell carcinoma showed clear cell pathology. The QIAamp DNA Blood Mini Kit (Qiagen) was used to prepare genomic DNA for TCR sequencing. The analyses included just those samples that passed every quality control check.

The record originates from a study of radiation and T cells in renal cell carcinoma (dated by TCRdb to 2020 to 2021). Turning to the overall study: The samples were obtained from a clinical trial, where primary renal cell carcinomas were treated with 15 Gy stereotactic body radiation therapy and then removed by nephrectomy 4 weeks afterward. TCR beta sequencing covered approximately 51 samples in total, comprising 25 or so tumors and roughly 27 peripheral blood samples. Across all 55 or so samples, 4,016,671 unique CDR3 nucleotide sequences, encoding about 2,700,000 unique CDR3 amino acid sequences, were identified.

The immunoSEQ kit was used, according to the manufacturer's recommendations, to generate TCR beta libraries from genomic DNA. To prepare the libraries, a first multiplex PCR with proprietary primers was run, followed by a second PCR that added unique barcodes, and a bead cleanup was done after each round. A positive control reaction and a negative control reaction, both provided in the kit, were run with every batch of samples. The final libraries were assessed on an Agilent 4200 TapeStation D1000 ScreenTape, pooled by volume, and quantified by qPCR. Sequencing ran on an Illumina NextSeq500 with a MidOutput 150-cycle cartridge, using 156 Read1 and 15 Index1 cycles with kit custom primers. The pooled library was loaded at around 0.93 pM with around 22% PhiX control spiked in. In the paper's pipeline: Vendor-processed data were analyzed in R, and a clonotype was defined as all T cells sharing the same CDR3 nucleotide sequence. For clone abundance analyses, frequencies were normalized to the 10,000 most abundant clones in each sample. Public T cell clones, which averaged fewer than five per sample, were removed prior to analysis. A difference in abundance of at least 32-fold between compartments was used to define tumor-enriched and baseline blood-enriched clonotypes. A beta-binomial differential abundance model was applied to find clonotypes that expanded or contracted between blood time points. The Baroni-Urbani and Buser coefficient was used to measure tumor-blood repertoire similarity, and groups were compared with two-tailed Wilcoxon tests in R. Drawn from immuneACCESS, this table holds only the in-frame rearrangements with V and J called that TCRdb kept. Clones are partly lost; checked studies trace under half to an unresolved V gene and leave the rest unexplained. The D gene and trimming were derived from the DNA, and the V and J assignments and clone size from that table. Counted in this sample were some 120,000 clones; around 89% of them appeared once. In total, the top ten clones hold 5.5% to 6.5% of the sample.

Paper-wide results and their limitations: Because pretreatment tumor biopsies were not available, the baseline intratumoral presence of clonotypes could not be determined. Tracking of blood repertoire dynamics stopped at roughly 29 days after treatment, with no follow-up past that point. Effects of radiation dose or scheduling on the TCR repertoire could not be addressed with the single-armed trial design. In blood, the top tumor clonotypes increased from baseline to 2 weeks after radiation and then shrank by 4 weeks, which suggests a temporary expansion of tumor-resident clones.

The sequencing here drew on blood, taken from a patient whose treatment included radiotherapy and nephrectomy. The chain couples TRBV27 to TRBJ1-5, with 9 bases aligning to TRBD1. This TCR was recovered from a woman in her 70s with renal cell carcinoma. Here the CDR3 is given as CASSPLQGARSNQPQHF. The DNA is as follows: TGTGCCAGCAGTCCCCTACAGGGGGCGAGGAGCAATCAGCCCCAGCATTTT.